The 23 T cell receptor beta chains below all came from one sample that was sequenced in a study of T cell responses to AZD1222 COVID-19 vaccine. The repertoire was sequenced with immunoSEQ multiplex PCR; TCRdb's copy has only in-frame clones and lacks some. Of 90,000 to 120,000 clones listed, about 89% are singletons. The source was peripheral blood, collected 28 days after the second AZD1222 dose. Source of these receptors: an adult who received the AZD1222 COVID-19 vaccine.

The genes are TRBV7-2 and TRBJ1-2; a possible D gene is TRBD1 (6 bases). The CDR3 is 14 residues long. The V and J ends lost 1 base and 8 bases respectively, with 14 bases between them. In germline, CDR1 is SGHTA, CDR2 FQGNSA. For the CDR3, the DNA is TGTGCCAGCAGCTTAGTTGGGGGGCAAGGCGGCTACACCTTC. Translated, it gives CASSLVGGQGGYTF. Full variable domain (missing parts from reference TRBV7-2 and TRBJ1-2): GAGVSQSPSNKVTEKGKDVELRCDPISGHTALYWYRQSLGQGLEFLIYFQGNSAPDKSGLPSDRFSAERTGGSVSTLTIQRTQQEDSAVYLCASSLVGGQGGYTFGSGTRLTVV.

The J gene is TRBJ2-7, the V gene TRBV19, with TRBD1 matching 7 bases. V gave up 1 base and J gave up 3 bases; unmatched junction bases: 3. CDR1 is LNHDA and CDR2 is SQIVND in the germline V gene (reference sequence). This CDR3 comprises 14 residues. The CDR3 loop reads CASSIAQGDYEQYF. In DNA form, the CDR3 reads TGTGCCAGTAGTATAGCCCAGGGGGACTACGAGCAGTACTTC.

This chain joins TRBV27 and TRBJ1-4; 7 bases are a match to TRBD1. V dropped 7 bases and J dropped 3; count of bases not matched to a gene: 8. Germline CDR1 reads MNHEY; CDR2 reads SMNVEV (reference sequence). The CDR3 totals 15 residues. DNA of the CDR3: TGTGCCAGCAAGATTGAGGGGGCTGCTAATGAAAAACTGTTTTTT. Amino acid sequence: CASKIEGAANEKLFF. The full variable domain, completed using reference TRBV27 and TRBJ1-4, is EAQVTQNPRYLITVTGKKLTVTCSQNMNHEYMSWYRQDPGLGLRQIYYSMNVEVTDKGDVPEGYKVSRKEKRNFPLILESPSPNQTSLYFCASKIEGAANEKLFFGSGTQLSVL.

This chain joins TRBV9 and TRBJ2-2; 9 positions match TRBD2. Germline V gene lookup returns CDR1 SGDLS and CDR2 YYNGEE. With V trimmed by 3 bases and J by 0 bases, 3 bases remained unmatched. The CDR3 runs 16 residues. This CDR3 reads CASSDLAGANTGELFF. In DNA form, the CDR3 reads TGTGCCAGCAGCGATTTAGCGGGGGCGAACACCGGGGAGCTGTTTTTT.

The CDR3 protein is CASSSQGSEQFF. In DNA, the CDR3 is TGTGCCAGCAGTTCACAGGGATCTGAGCAGTTCTTC. The chain joins TRBV27 to TRBJ2-1, with a tentative D call TRBD1 (6 bases). Germline lookup yields CDR1 MNHEY and CDR2 SMNVEV (reference sequence). The germline V and J ends were trimmed by 4 bases and 9 bases, with 10 bases remaining between them. CDR3 length: 12 amino acids.

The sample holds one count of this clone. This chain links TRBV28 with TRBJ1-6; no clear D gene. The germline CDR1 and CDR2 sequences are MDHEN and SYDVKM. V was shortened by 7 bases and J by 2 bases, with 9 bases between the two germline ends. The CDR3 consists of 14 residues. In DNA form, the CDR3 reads TGTGCCAGCACCGGACCTGCCTATAATTCACCCCTCCACTTT. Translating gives CASTGPAYNSPLHF.

The CDR3 sequence: CASSPPWAGGGNQPQHF. CDR3 in DNA: TGTGCCAGCTCACCACCGTGGGCCGGGGGCGGCAATCAGCCCCAGCATTTT. The rearrangement joins TRBV18 to TRBJ1-5; perhaps TRBD1 as D (6 bases). The CDR3 sequence is 17 residues long. Germline V gene sequence: CDR1 KGHSH, CDR2 LQKENI. Trimming removed 0 bases from V and 2 bases from J, with 14 bases in between.

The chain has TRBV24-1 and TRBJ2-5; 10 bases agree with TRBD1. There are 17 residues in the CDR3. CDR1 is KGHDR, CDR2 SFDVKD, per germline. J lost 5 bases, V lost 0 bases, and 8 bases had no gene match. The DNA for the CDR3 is TGTGCCACCAGTGATTTGCGGGGGACAGGGGACCTGGAGACCCAGTACTTC. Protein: CATSDLRGTGDLETQYF.

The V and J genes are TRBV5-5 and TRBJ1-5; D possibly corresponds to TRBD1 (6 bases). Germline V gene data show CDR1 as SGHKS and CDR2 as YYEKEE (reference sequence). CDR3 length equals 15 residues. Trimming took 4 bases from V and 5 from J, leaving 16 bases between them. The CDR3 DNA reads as TGTGCCAGCAGCCGGATTACAGGGCCCGATCAGCCCCAGCATTTT. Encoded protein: CASSRITGPDQPQHF.

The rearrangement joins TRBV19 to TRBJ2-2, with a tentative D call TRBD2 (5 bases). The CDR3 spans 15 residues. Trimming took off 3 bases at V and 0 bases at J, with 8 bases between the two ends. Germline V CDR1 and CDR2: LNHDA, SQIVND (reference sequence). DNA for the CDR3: TGTGCCAGTAGTATTAGAGGGTCGAACACCGGGGAGCTGTTTTTT. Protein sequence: CASSIRGSNTGELFF.

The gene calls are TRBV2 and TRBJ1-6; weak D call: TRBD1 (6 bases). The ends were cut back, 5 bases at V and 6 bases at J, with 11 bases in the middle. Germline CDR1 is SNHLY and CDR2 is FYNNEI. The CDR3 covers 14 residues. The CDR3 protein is CASSIQGSNSPLHF. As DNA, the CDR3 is TGTGCCAGCAGTATACAGGGTAGTAATTCACCCCTCCACTTT.

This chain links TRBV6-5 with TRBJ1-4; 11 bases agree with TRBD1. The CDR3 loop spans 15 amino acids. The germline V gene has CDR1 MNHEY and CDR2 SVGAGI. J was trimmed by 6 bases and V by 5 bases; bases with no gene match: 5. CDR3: CASSTLGQGDEKLFF. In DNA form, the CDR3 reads TGTGCCAGCAGTACCCTGGGACAGGGGGATGAAAAACTGTTTTTT.

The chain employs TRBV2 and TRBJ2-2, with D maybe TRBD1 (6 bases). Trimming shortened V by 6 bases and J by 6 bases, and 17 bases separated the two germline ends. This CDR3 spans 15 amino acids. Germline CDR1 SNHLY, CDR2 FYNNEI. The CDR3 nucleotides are TGTGCCAGCAGCCGAGACGCAGGGGTCGCCGGGGAGCTGTTTTTT. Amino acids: CASSRDAGVAGELFF.

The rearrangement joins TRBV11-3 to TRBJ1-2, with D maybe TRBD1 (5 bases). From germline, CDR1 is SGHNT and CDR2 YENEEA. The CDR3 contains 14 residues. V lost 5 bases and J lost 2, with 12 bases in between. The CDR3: CASSPRGDNYGYTF. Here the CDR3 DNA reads TGTGCCAGCAGCCCCCGAGGGGACAACTATGGCTACACCTTC.

This CDR3 is CASSFSGYTEAFF. CDR3 coding DNA: TGTGCCAGCAGCTTTTCAGGGTACACTGAAGCTTTCTTT. The chain uses TRBV7-9 and TRBJ1-1; a possible D gene is TRBD1 (5 bases). The CDR3 has 13 residues. V dropped 3 bases and J dropped 3 bases, with 8 bases sitting between them. Germline loops: CDR1 SEHNR, CDR2 FQNEAQ (reference sequence).

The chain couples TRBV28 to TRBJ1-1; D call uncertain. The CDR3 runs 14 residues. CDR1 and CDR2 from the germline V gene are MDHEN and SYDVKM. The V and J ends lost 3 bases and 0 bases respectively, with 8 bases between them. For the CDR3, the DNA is TGTGCCAGCAGTTTGGGAGAGATGAACACTGAAGCTTTCTTT. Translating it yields CASSLGEMNTEAFF. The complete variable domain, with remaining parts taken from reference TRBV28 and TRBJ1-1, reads DVKVTQSSRYLVKRTGEKVFLECVQDMDHENMFWYRQDPGLGLRLIYFSYDVKMKEKGDIPEGYSVSREKKERFSLILESASTNQTSMYLCASSLGEMNTEAFFGQGTRLTVV.

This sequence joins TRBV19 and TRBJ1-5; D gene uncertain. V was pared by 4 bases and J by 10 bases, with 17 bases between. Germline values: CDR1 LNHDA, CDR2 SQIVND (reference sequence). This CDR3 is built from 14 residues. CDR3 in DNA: TGTGCCAGTAGTACTTCAGGAGAATCAGGCCCCCAGCATTTT. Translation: CASSTSGESGPQHF.

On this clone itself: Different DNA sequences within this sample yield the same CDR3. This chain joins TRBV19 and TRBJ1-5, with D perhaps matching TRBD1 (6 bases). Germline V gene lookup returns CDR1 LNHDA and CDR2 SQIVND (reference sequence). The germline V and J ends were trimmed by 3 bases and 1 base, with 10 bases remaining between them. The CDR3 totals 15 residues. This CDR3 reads CASSIGQLSNQPQHF. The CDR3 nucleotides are TGTGCCAGTAGTATCGGACAGCTAAGCAATCAGCCCCAGCATTTT.

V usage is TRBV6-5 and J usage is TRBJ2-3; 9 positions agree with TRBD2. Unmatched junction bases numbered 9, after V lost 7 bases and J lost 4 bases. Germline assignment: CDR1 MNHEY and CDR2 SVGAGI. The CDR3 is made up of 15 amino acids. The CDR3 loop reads CASTLVAGASDTQYF. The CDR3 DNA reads TGTGCCAGCACTTTGGTAGCGGGAGCGTCAGATACGCAGTATTTT.

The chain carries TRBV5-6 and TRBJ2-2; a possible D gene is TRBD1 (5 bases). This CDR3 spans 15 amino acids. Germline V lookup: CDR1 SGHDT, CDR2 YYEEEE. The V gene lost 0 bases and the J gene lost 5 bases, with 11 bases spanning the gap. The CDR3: CASSLGGLGTGELFF. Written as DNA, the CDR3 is TGTGCCAGCAGCTTGGGGGGCTTGGGTACCGGGGAGCTGTTTTTT. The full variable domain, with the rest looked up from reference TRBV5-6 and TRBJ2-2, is DAGVTQSPTHLIKTRGQQVTLRCSPKSGHDTVSWYQQALGQGPQFIFQYYEEEERQRGNFPDRFSGHQFPNYSSELNVNALLLGDSALYLCASSLGGLGTGELFFGEGSRLTVL.

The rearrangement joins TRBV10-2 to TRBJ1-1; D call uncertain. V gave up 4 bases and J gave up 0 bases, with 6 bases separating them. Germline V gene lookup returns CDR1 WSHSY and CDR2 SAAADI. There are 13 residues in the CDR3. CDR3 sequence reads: CASSGGMNTEAFF. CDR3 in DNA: TGCGCCAGCAGTGGGGGTATGAACACTGAAGCTTTCTTT.

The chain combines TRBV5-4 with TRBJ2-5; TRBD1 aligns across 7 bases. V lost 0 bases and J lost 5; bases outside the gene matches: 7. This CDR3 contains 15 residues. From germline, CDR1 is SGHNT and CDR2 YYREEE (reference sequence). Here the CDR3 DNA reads TGTGCCAGCAGCTTGGGACAGGGATCTACGGAGACCCAGTACTTC. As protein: CASSLGQGSTETQYF.

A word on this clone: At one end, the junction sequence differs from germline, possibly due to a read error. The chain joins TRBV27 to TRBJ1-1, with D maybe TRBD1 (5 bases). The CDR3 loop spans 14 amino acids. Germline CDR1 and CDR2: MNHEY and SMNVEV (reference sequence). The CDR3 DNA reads TGTGCCAGCAGTCTATCACAGGTAGGCACTGAAGCTTTCTTT. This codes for CASSLSQVGTEAFF.